The T cell receptor beta chain described here comes from a study of T cells in Graves' hyperthyroidism and ophthalmopathy (dated by TCRdb to about 2019). As for the study more broadly: Peripheral blood samples were taken at initial diagnosis, before any treatment was given. To identify distinguishing TCR V-J signatures, a discovery cohort of around 98 patients was used, comprising roughly 45 with Graves' ophthalmopathy and 57 with stable Graves' hyperthyroidism. According to the paper, TCR Vbeta CDR3 sequencing was carried out on 135 peripheral blood samples, which came from fewer than 50 ophthalmopathy, around 74 hyperthyroidism and roughly 17 progressor patients. The study also compared thyroid tissue and blood T-cell repertoires from 6 or 7 Graves' hyperthyroidism patients. The 90 to 100 discovery patients were randomly split 7:3 into training and test sets. Prospective prediction of ophthalmopathy was tested in an independent validation cohort consisting of 18 hyperthyroidism patients and around 17 patients who later progressed to ophthalmopathy. After sampling, hyperthyroidism patients received methimazole starting at 30 mg daily, and ophthalmopathy patients received high-dose intravenous methylprednisolone.

Hyperthyroidism patients were newly diagnosed, with disease duration under 2 months, and aged 18 to 65 years. The study excluded patients with uncontrolled infections, other autoimmune diseases, pregnancy or lactation. Diagnoses were based on clinical symptoms, serum thyroxine and TRAb, thyroid ultrasound and orbital computed tomography. Blood from progressor patients was collected at the time of first diagnosis with hyperthyroidism, before any ophthalmopathy symptoms had appeared. PBMCs were separated from around 9.1 ml of fresh peripheral blood using Ficoll-Paque density gradient centrifugation. Progressor patients were defined as those initially diagnosed with Graves' hyperthyroidism in whom ophthalmopathy developed during follow-up. Total RNA was extracted with Trizol reagent, and quality was checked on an Agilent 2100 Bioanalyzer. This clonotype was observed many times. Its antigen is not yet known. Within one base of it there is no much larger clone, and no base qualities were kept.

Overall study results and their limits: In validation, the model predicted progression to ophthalmopathy a median of roughly 6.1 months before onset, with roughly 70% sensitivity and about 72% specificity. Sample size was not statistically predetermined, and blinding of investigators to group allocation was not performed. Ophthalmopathy was separated from stable hyperthyroidism by a 13 V-J signature model, with roughly 88% sensitivity and about 81% specificity obtained in cross-validation and 80%/75% obtained in testing. Most expanded thyroid clonotypes (frequency above 0.001) were also detected in blood, suggesting blood repertoires may reflect thyroid immune responses.

CDR1 SNHLY and CDR2 FYNNEI are derived from the germline V gene. V and J are truncated by 7 bases and 5 bases respectively, leaving an intervening sequence of 22 bases. The CDR3 contains 16 residues, cysteine and phenylalanine counted. The kept DNA is CDR3 alone, 48 bases in frame from the first base. The TCR beta CDR3 regions were amplified from RNA transcripts. For the first round of RT-PCR on the TCR CDR3, the HTBI primer set was used together with the Qiagen OneStep RT-PCR kit. Libraries were constructed in a second round of multiplex PCR, after which size selection and purification were performed. The libraries were sequenced on an Illumina HiSeq2000 using paired-end 100 bp reads. The study's processing was this. SOAPnuke was used to process the raw data, throwing out any read that contained adapters or uncalled bases, had a mean Phred below 15, or lacked an exact constant-primer or identifier match. High-quality paired reads were merged with COPE v1.2.5, and unique nucleotide sequences were defined as clonotypes. MiTCR v1.1 was used to align the clonotypes against IMGT TRBV, TRBD and TRBJ reference segments. The analysis was restricted to V-J combinations with a frequency above 0.0001, which together covered roughly 99% of the repertoires. The TCS score was defined as F50 (clonal expansion) divided by E x V (chaos), with BLOSUM62-based TCRdist calculated between CDR3 peptides within each V-J. Welch's t-statistics and random forest reduced several hundred V-J features to under 15, which were used in a naive Bayes classifier (R e1071). The raw public data were reprocessed by TCRdb itself: fastp quality trimming at Q25, MiXCR clonotype calling, in-frame beta chains only. Rows with a matching CDR3 protein are joined into one entry that keeps the most common DNA and genes. The V and J calls shown here were made by TCRdb, not taken from the authors' results. This sample lists 150,000 or so distinct CDR3 sequences; around 20% were detected once. The ten largest clonotypes hold 60% to 70% of the sample.

The sample taken for sequencing was blood. This chain is built from TRBV2 and TRBJ2-3, and the D gene may be TRBD1, 6 bases matching. This sequence originates from a woman aged 50 to 60 with Graves' hyperthyroidism that later progressed to Graves' ophthalmopathy. The CDR3 corresponds to CASKRPSQGTGDTQYF. The bases read TGTGCCAGCAAAAGACCTAGCCAGGGGACCGGAGATACGCAGTATTTT.